One and the same sample provided the 27 T cell receptor beta chains below, sequenced in a study of blood T cell repertoires in COVID-19. TCRdb keeps only in-frame clones here, not all; method: immunoSEQ multiplex PCR. The sample consists of 150,000 or so clones, 81% of them appearing once. The sample consisted of PBMCs or T cells enriched from blood (not recorded which). These receptors all stem from a woman aged 40 to 50 with acute COVID-19.

Only a few counts were recorded for this clone. The chain is built from TRBV4-2 and TRBJ2-1, with 11 bases matching TRBD2. The CDR3 runs to 17 residues. Germline assignment: CDR1 LGHNA and CDR2 YNFKEQ. V trimming: 2 bases; J trimming: 6 bases; junction bases outside the gene matches: 9. The CDR3 DNA is TGTGCCAGCAGCCAACCCACGCTAGCGGGAGGCGGCAATGAGCAGTTCTTC. The encoded protein is CASSQPTLAGGGNEQFF.

The chain links TRBV11-2 to TRBJ1-4; tentatively, D is TRBD1 (6 bases). This CDR3 has 14 residues. V was cut by 0 bases and J by 5 bases, with 7 bases left in between. Germline CDR1 is SGHAT and CDR2 is FQNNGV. The chain's CDR3 is CASSLETGNEKLFF. Here the CDR3 DNA reads TGTGCCAGCAGCTTAGAGACAGGCAATGAAAAACTGTTTTTT.

J is TRBJ1-5 and V is TRBV19, with TRBD1 matching 9 bases. Per germline, CDR1 LNHDA and CDR2 SQIVND (reference sequence). The trim removed 9 bases at V and 7 bases at J, leaving 7 bases unmatched. This CDR3 region has 13 residues. The CDR3 DNA reads as TGTGCCAGCAGTGGACAGGGGATCCAGCCCCAGCATTTT. Encoded protein: CASSGQGIQPQHF.

V and J are TRBV24-1 and TRBJ2-7, with D perhaps matching TRBD2 (6 bases). Trimming left V 4 bases short and J 0 bases short, with 9 bases between. Germline values: CDR1 KGHDR, CDR2 SFDVKD. The CDR3 runs to 14 residues. CDR3 sequence (DNA): TGTGCCACCAGTGAACCTAGCGTCTCCTACGAGCAGTACGTC. It translates to CATSEPSVSYEQYV.

J is TRBJ2-1 and V is TRBV24-1; D possibly corresponds to TRBD2 (5 bases). The V gene lost 2 bases and the J gene lost 6 bases, with 10 bases spanning the gap. The CDR3 is made up of 14 amino acids. Germline V lookup: CDR1 KGHDR, CDR2 SFDVKD. The CDR3 DNA is TGTGCCACCAGTGATTCGGAGCGGTTCAATGAGCAGTTCTTC. It specifies CATSDSERFNEQFF.

CDR3: CASSLPGLAGVEQYV. The DNA of the CDR3 is TGTGCCAGCAGCTTACCCGGACTAGCGGGAGTCGAGCAGTACGTC. This sequence joins TRBV11-2 and TRBJ2-7; 13 nucleotides match TRBD2. After removal of 2 bases from V and 6 bases from J, the junction contained 4 bases not matched to a gene. CDR3 length: 15 amino acids. Germline-derived CDR1 and CDR2 are SGHAT and FQNNGV.

The J gene is TRBJ2-1, the V gene TRBV5-1, with 13 bases lining up with TRBD2. CDR1 and CDR2 from the germline V gene are SGHRS and YFSETQ. V gave up 4 bases and J gave up 7 bases; unmatched junction bases: 5. The CDR3 length is 15 residues. CDR3 nucleotide sequence: TGCGCCAGCAGCAAACTAGCGGGAGGGCCGAATGAGCAGTTCTTC. Amino acid sequence: CASSKLAGGPNEQFF.

V and J are TRBV7-2 and TRBJ2-5, with TRBD2 matching over 13 bases. Germline V gene lookup returns CDR1 SGHTA and CDR2 FQGNSA. The CDR3 sequence is 14 residues long. Trimming removed 9 bases from V and 5 bases from J; junction bases left unmatched: 6. The CDR3 sequence: CASSTSGRPETQYF. CDR3 in DNA: TGTGCCAGTTCGACTAGCGGGAGGCCGGAGACCCAGTACTTC.

The rearrangement uses TRBV7-3 and TRBJ2-2; tentative D call: TRBD1 (6 bases). Trimming removed 2 bases at V and 4 bases at J, with 11 bases between. Per the germline V gene, CDR1 is SGHTA and CDR2 is FQGTGA. The CDR3 is 15 amino acids. CDR3: CASSLGSGATGELFF. CDR3 coding DNA: TGTGCCAGCAGCTTAGGGTCAGGGGCCACCGGGGAGCTGTTTTTT.

A few counts support this clone. The CDR3 DNA is TGTGCCAGAGGGGGGGGTGAGTCGAAAGCTTTCTTT. It specifies CARGGGESKAFF. This chain connects TRBV2 to TRBJ1-1, with D perhaps TRBD1 (6 bases). The CDR3 has 12 residues. The V end lost 9 bases, the J end lost 9 bases, and 17 bases lay between the germline ends. The V gene's germline CDR1 is SNHLY and CDR2 FYNNEI.

The chain is built from TRBV4-1 and TRBJ1-2; a possible D gene is TRBD1 (6 bases). This CDR3 is 16 amino acids long. Deletions cut 0 bases from V and 7 bases from J, with 18 bases between. Germline V gene data show CDR1 as MGHRA and CDR2 as YSYEKL. The CDR3 sequence is CASSQDISGQKLGYTF. The CDR3 DNA reads TGCGCCAGCAGCCAAGACATCTCAGGACAGAAGCTTGGCTACACCTTC.

This chain connects TRBV29-1 to TRBJ2-5; 8 bases line up with TRBD1. Trimming removed 3 bases from V and 5 bases from J; junction bases left unmatched: 5. Germline CDR1 and CDR2: SQVTM and ANQGSEA. The CDR3 totals 13 residues. CDR3 in amino acids: CSVEAGGEETQYF. CDR3 nucleotide sequence: TGCAGCGTTGAGGCAGGGGGCGAGGAGACCCAGTACTTC. The complete variable domain, with remaining parts taken from reference TRBV29-1 and TRBJ2-5, reads SAVISQKPSRDICQRGTSLTIQCQVDSQVTMMFWYRQQPGQSLTLIATANQGSEATYESGFVIDKFPISRPNLTFSTLTVSNMSPEDSSIYLCSVEAGGEETQYFGPGTRLLVL.

The V gene is TRBV7-9, the J gene TRBJ1-1, with TRBD1 as a possible D gene (5 bases). The CDR3 covers 12 residues. Trimming took off 5 bases at V and 10 bases at J, with 14 bases between the two ends. The V gene's germline CDR1 is SEHNR and CDR2 FQNEAQ (reference sequence). DNA of the CDR3: TGTGCCAGCAGCGGCGGGGGGTTAGGAGCTTTCTTT. This translates into CASSGGGLGAFF. The variable domain in full, completed from reference TRBV7-9 and TRBJ1-1, reads DTGVSQNPRHKITKRGQNVTFRCDPISEHNRLYWYRQTLGQGPEFLTYFQNEAQLEKSRLLSDRFSAERPKGSFSTLEIQRTEQGDSAMYLCASSGGGLGAFFGQGTRLTVV.

This clone is a singleton in its sample. V and J are TRBV3-1 (or the pseudogene TRBV3-2) and TRBJ1-2; TRBD1 agrees at 7 bases. The CDR3 is 15 residues long. Germline CDR1 is LGHDT and CDR2 is YNNKEL (reference sequence). V shed 6 bases, J shed 5 bases, and the junction held 12 bases outside the gene matches. The CDR3: CASSQGTVNNYGYTF. The CDR3 DNA reads as TGTGCCAGCAGTCAGGGGACAGTAAATAATTATGGCTACACCTTC.

The chain carries TRBV27 and TRBJ2-1; 13 bases are a match to TRBD2. CDR1 is MNHEY and CDR2 is SMNVEV in the germline V gene (reference sequence). The CDR3 is 17 amino acids. V dropped 5 bases and J dropped 7; count of bases not matched to a gene: 11. The CDR3 region has the DNA TGTGCCAGCAGTCCATCTTCGTCGGGACTAGCGGGAAATGAGCAGTTCTTC. Residues: CASSPSSSGLAGNEQFF.

The chain uses TRBV2 and TRBJ2-2, with 10 bases aligning to TRBD2. J gave up 0 bases and V 5 bases, and 3 bases lay outside the gene matches. The germline CDR1 and CDR2 sequences are SNHLY and FYNNEI. CDR3 length: 16 amino acids. The CDR3 DNA sequence: TGTGCCAGCAGTCCAGGACTAGCGGCGAACACCGGGGAGCTGTTTTTT. Amino acids: CASSPGLAANTGELFF.

The chain combines TRBV7-2 with TRBJ1-3; D unresolved. Germline CDR1 reads SGHTA; CDR2 reads FQGNSA. The CDR3 runs to 14 residues. Deletions cut 1 base from V and 3 bases from J, with 7 bases between. CDR3 in DNA: TGTGCCAGCAGCTTAGAAGGACTTGGAAACACCATATATTTT. Translation gives CASSLEGLGNTIYF.

In its sample, this clone was seen a few times. This chain uses TRBV19 with TRBJ2-3; weak D call: TRBD2 (5 bases). V was clipped by 3 bases and J by 4 bases, with 11 bases between them. This CDR3 contains 14 residues. In germline, CDR1 is LNHDA, CDR2 SQIVND (reference sequence). The CDR3 nucleotides are TGTGCCAGTAGTATCCTAGCACAACCAGATACGCAGTATTTT. Translation: CASSILAQPDTQYF.

V and J are TRBV5-1 and TRBJ2-6; TRBD1 agrees at 7 bases. Germline trimming cut 4 bases from V and 2 bases from J; bases unmatched to any gene: 9. The CDR3 consists of 17 residues. The germline gives CDR1 SGHRS, CDR2 YFSETQ. The CDR3 sequence is CASSLGTVLAGANVLTF. For the CDR3, the DNA is TGCGCCAGCAGCCTCGGGACAGTTCTCGCTGGGGCCAACGTCCTGACTTTC.

This clone was seen a single time. The chain joins TRBV27 to TRBJ2-1, with 9 positions matching TRBD2. The germline CDR1 and CDR2 sequences are MNHEY and SMNVEV (reference sequence). The CDR3 runs to 15 residues. Trimming at V came to 2 bases and at J to 8 bases, leaving 7 bases not matched to a gene. The CDR3 region is CASSLAGGGLDEQFF. The CDR3 DNA follows: TGTGCCAGCAGTTTAGCGGGAGGGGGACTGGATGAGCAGTTCTTC.

Points on this clone: In the same sample, other DNA sequences code for this CDR3. The CDR3 loop reads CASKVEGLANYGYTF. The CDR3 coding sequence is TGTGCCAGCAAGGTGGAGGGGTTAGCTAACTATGGCTACACCTTC. The genes are TRBV6-5 and TRBJ1-2; TRBD1 might be the D (5 bases). The V end was cut by 7 bases, the J end by 0 bases, with 15 bases between. The germline gives CDR1 MNHEY, CDR2 SVGAGI. The CDR3 runs 15 residues.

V usage is TRBV7-9 and J usage is TRBJ2-7; D perhaps matches TRBD2 (6 bases). The V gene's germline CDR1 is SEHNR and CDR2 FQNEAQ (reference sequence). The CDR3 is made up of 15 amino acids. Trimming took 5 bases from V and 3 from J, leaving 17 bases between them. The CDR3 loop is CASSHRVAAVYEQYF. CDR3 DNA: TGTGCCAGCAGCCACCGGGTAGCGGCCGTCTACGAGCAGTACTTC.

The CDR3 loop is CASSLSMTSGTYEQYF. The CDR3, as DNA: TGCGCCAGCAGCCTGTCAATGACTAGCGGTACCTACGAGCAGTACTTC. V is TRBV4-1 and J is TRBJ2-7; 9 bases align to TRBD2. Trimming at V came to 4 bases and at J to 2 bases, leaving 9 bases not matched to a gene. This CDR3 is built from 16 residues. Germline V gives CDR1 MGHRA, CDR2 YSYEKL.

The rearrangement links TRBV9 to TRBJ1-2; possibly TRBD1 for D (6 bases). CDR1 is SGDLS, CDR2 YYNGEE, per germline. Trimming cost V 1 base and J 6 bases, with 10 bases left between them. The CDR3 runs 13 residues. In DNA, the CDR3 is TGTGCCAGCAGCGTACCACAGGGCCATGGCTACACCTTC. Translating it yields CASSVPQGHGYTF.

The rearrangement links TRBV5-1 to TRBJ1-1; 8 bases match TRBD1. With V trimmed by 4 bases and J by 1 base, 6 bases remained unmatched. This CDR3 has 15 residues. Germline CDR1 and CDR2: SGHRS and YFSETQ. This CDR3 is CASSQDGQGNTEAFF. DNA of the CDR3: TGCGCCAGCAGCCAAGACGGACAGGGGAACACTGAAGCTTTCTTT.

The chain links TRBV6-5 to TRBJ2-2; TRBD1 matches at 10 bases. CDR1 is MNHEY, CDR2 SVGAGI, per germline. This CDR3 is 15 amino acids long. J lost 5 bases, V lost 10 bases, and 10 bases had no gene match. The CDR3 here is CAIQDRGQGTGELFF. The CDR3 region has the DNA TGTGCCATACAAGACAGGGGGCAGGGGACCGGGGAGCTGTTTTTT.

The V call is TRBV5-1, the J call TRBJ1-1; 7 nucleotides match TRBD1. V trimming: 5 bases; J trimming: 0 bases; junction bases outside the gene matches: 4. The CDR3 is 14 residues long. Germline V gives CDR1 SGHRS, CDR2 YFSETQ. The DNA for the CDR3 is TGCGCCAGCAGATCCGGGACAGTGAACACTGAAGCTTTCTTT. This encodes CASRSGTVNTEAFF.